One and the same sample provided the 25 T cell receptor beta chains below, sequenced in a study of OX40 agonist ivuxolimab in advanced cancers. Profiling relied on immunoSEQ multiplex PCR, and the TCRdb table lists in-frame clones only, not all of them. Of 50,000 to 60,000 clones in the sample, about 89% were seen once. The starting material was CD4+ or CD8+ T cells sorted from blood, obtained in a trial of the OX40 agonist ivuxolimab. The receptors originated from an adult with an advanced solid tumor such as melanoma, head and neck, liver or kidney cancer.

This clone was observed a handful of times. The chain has TRBV11-2 and TRBJ2-7; tentatively, D is TRBD2 (5 bases). V lost 1 base, J lost 5 bases, and 12 bases lay in between. The CDR3 totals 14 residues. Germline V gene data show CDR1 as SGHAT and CDR2 as FQNNGV. In nucleotides, the CDR3 is TGTGCCAGCAGCTTAGCGGGAAGCAAGGACGAGCAGTACTTC. It is translated as CASSLAGSKDEQYF.

The rearrangement uses TRBV18 and TRBJ2-3; D is perhaps TRBD1 or TRBD2 (5 bases each). The CDR3 contains 10 residues. Germline V CDR1 and CDR2: KGHSH, LQKENI. V was clipped by 6 bases and J by 9 bases, with 7 bases between them. The CDR3 DNA is TGTGCCAGCTCCGAGGGGACGCAGTATTTT. The encoded protein is CASSEGTQYF. Full variable domain (outside the CDR3, taken from reference TRBV18 and TRBJ2-3): NAGVMQNPRHLVRRRGQEARLRCSPMKGHSHVYWYRQLPEEGLKFMVYLQKENIIDESGMPKERFSAEFPKEGPSILRIQQVVRGDSAAYFCASSEGTQYFGPGTRLTVL.

The chain uses TRBV7-6 and TRBJ2-5, with 7 bases aligning to TRBD1. Trimming took 3 bases from V and 6 from J; bases not matched to a gene: 7. Per germline, CDR1 SGHVS and CDR2 FNYEAQ. This CDR3 has 14 amino acids. CDR3 DNA sequence: TGTGCCAGCAGCTTGCTCCGTAGGGGGCAGACCCAGTACTTC. It is translated as CASSLLRRGQTQYF.

The chain recombines TRBV20-1 with TRBJ1-3; D is unresolved. CDR1 and CDR2 from the germline V gene are DFQATT and SNEGSKA (reference sequence). The ends were cut back, 5 bases at V and 4 bases at J, with 6 bases in the middle. The CDR3 contains 11 residues. This CDR3 is CSAWEGNTIYF. The CDR3 DNA reads TGCAGTGCTTGGGAGGGAAACACCATATATTTT.

This chain connects TRBV10-2 to TRBJ1-2, with D possibly matching TRBD1 (5 bases). This CDR3 comprises 15 residues. Germline CDR1 reads WSHSY; CDR2 reads SAAADI. Trimming took 3 bases from V and 1 from J, leaving 12 bases between them. DNA for the CDR3: TGCGCCAGCAGTGACCGGGCAGGGAGTAACTATGGCTACACCTTC. Translated: CASSDRAGSNYGYTF.

This chain links TRBV28 with TRBJ1-3; possible D gene TRBD1, 5 bases. The CDR3 runs 13 residues. The V gene lost 8 bases and the J gene lost 4 bases, with 12 bases spanning the gap. The germline V gene encodes CDR1 MDHEN and CDR2 SYDVKM. CDR3 in amino acids: CASLETVGNTIYF. Here the CDR3 DNA reads TGTGCCAGCCTCGAGACAGTCGGAAACACCATATATTTT.

The chain links TRBV19 to TRBJ1-3, with a possible D match to TRBD1 (6 bases). Trimming left V 6 bases short and J 1 base short, with 10 bases between. The CDR3 has 14 amino acids. Germline CDR1 reads LNHDA; CDR2 reads SQIVND (reference sequence). The CDR3 here is CASRSGTSGNTIYF. The DNA for the CDR3 is TGTGCCAGTAGGTCCGGGACATCTGGAAACACCATATATTTT.

This chain joins TRBV5-8 and TRBJ2-2; no clear D gene. Deletions cut 1 base from V and 5 bases from J, with 6 bases between. This CDR3 is 13 amino acids long. Germline CDR1 SGHTS, CDR2 YDEGEE. CDR3 bases: TGTGCCAGCAGCTTGACGACGACCGGGGAGCTGTTTTTT. Its protein is CASSLTTTGELFF. The complete variable domain, with remaining parts taken from reference TRBV5-8 and TRBJ2-2, reads EAGVTQSPTHLIKTRGQQATLRCSPISGHTSVYWYQQALGLGLQFLLWYDEGEERNRGNFPPRFSGRQFPNYSSELNVNALELEDSALYLCASSLTTTGELFFGEGSRLTVL.

V usage is TRBV12-5 and J usage is TRBJ2-3; no clear D. Germline V gives CDR1 LGHNT, CDR2 FRNRAP. Trimming pared 1 base from V and 1 base from J, leaving 3 bases between. The CDR3 is 13 residues long. As DNA, the CDR3 is TGTGCTAGTGGTTTGGGACGCACAGATACGCAGTATTTT. Translating gives CASGLGRTDTQYF.

This chain connects TRBV14 to TRBJ2-1; D is ambiguous. The germline CDR1 and CDR2 sequences are SGHDN and FVKESK. The CDR3 extends over 11 amino acids. Trimming left V 2 bases short and J 10 bases short, with 6 bases between. The CDR3, as DNA: TGTGCCAGCAGCCAATGGCGAGAGCAGTTCTTC. Its protein is CASSQWREQFF.

This chain links TRBV6-6 with TRBJ2-1; possibly TRBD2 for D (6 bases). Trimming stripped 1 base from V and 9 bases from J, with 13 bases between. Germline V gives CDR1 MNHNY, CDR2 SVGAGI (reference sequence). The CDR3 sequence is 14 residues long. The CDR3 region has the DNA TGTGCCAGCAGTTACTACCCCGGGGGAAGTGAGCAGTTCTTC. Amino acid sequence: CASSYYPGGSEQFF.

This clone has only one observation. V gene TRBV10-3 combines with J gene TRBJ2-7, with D perhaps assigned TRBD1 or TRBD2 (5 bases each). The CDR3 loop spans 14 amino acids. V dropped 6 bases and J dropped 3 bases, with 15 bases sitting between them. Germline V CDR1 and CDR2: ENHRY, SYGVKD. CDR3 region: CAIRWDPTDYEQYF. CDR3 sequence (DNA): TGTGCCATCAGGTGGGACCCAACCGACTACGAGCAGTACTTC.

The chain carries TRBV5-1 and TRBJ1-4; D unresolved. This CDR3 is built from 14 residues. V shed 0 bases and J shed 3 bases, with 6 bases lying between them. Looked up from germline, CDR1 is SGHRS and CDR2 is YFSETQ. CDR3 DNA: TGCGCCAGCAGCTTGGTAGGGTCTAATGAAAAACTGTTTTTT. Its translation: CASSLVGSNEKLFF.

The chain recombines TRBV28 with TRBJ2-3; TRBD2 might be the D (6 bases). This CDR3 contains 15 residues. The germline V and J ends were trimmed by 5 bases and 0 bases, with 12 bases remaining between them. Germline CDR1 and CDR2: MDHEN and SYDVKM. CDR3: CASSGWRDSTDTQYF. DNA of the CDR3: TGTGCCAGCAGTGGGTGGCGGGATAGCACAGATACGCAGTATTTT.

V gene TRBV28 combines with J gene TRBJ1-4; the match to TRBD1 covers 10 bases. The junction had 6 bases not matched to a gene; V was cut back by 4 bases and J by 7 bases. The CDR3 runs to 15 residues. Germline assignment: CDR1 MDHEN and CDR2 SYDVKM. The CDR3 DNA reads as TGTGCCAGCAGTTCGACAGGGGGCAGGGGTGAAAAACTGTTTTTT. Translating gives CASSSTGGRGEKLFF.

This chain uses TRBV7-2 with TRBJ2-2; TRBD1 agrees at 9 bases. Trimming took 8 bases from V and 3 from J; bases not matched to a gene: 4. The CDR3 covers 14 residues. From germline, CDR1 is SGHTA and CDR2 FQGNSA. The CDR3 nucleotides read TGTGCCAGCGGACAGGGGTCTTACACCGGGGAGCTGTTTTTT. As protein: CASGQGSYTGELFF.

The chain couples TRBV11-2 to TRBJ1-6; 7 bases map to TRBD1. CDR1 is SGHAT, CDR2 FQNNGV, per germline. Unmatched junction bases numbered 2, after V lost 0 bases and J lost 6 bases. This CDR3 has 15 amino acids. The CDR3 sequence: CASSLDTGANSPLHF. CDR3 bases: TGTGCCAGCAGCTTAGATACAGGGGCTAATTCACCCCTCCACTTT.

The chain links TRBV28 to TRBJ1-2; D remains unclear. The germline V and J ends were trimmed by 7 bases and 5 bases, with 14 bases remaining between them. There are 13 residues in the CDR3. CDR1 and CDR2 from the germline V gene are MDHEN and SYDVKM. The CDR3 spells CASTFTVRYGYTF. The CDR3 DNA sequence: TGTGCCAGCACCTTTACGGTGCGGTATGGCTACACCTTC.

The chain employs TRBV28 and TRBJ2-7, with TRBD1 matching over 8 bases. Trimming at V came to 6 bases and at J to 0 bases, leaving 10 bases not matched to a gene. Germline CDR1 is MDHEN and CDR2 is SYDVKM. This CDR3 has 16 amino acids. The CDR3 sequence is CASRSFSTGDSYEQYF. In DNA form, the CDR3 reads TGTGCCAGCAGGTCCTTCTCGACAGGGGACTCCTACGAGCAGTACTTC.

This sequence joins TRBV5-6 and TRBJ2-5; D unclear. The CDR3 spans 11 residues. The ends were cut back, 1 base at V and 5 bases at J, with 3 bases in the middle. Germline V lookup: CDR1 SGHDT, CDR2 YYEEEE. The CDR3 DNA follows: TGTGCCAGCAGCTTGACGGAGACCCAGTACTTC. It codes for CASSLTETQYF. Based on the CDR3 plus reference TRBV5-6 and TRBJ2-5, the full variable domain is DAGVTQSPTHLIKTRGQQVTLRCSPKSGHDTVSWYQQALGQGPQFIFQYYEEEERQRGNFPDRFSGHQFPNYSSELNVNALLLGDSALYLCASSLTETQYFGPGTRLLVL.

The V gene is TRBV7-2, the J gene TRBJ1-2, with TRBD1 as a possible D gene (6 bases). This CDR3 is built from 15 residues. V gave up 2 bases and J gave up 5 bases, with 15 bases separating them. CDR1 is SGHTA and CDR2 is FQGNSA in the germline V gene. As DNA, the CDR3 is TGTGCCAGCAGCTTATCCTACAGGGAGATGTATGGCTACACCTTC. Protein: CASSLSYREMYGYTF.

In DNA form, the CDR3 reads TGTGCCAGCAGCCCCCCCTCAGGGTCTGGCTACACCTTC. Residues: CASSPPSGSGYTF. The chain combines TRBV6-6 with TRBJ1-2; the D gene is possibly TRBD1 (5 bases). Germline CDR1 MNHNY, CDR2 SVGAGI (reference sequence). Trimming left V 6 bases short and J 7 bases short, with 15 bases between. This CDR3 spans 13 amino acids.

This clone was observed once. This chain connects TRBV7-9 to TRBJ1-5; D call uncertain. Trimming took 5 bases from V and 5 from J, leaving 10 bases between them. The CDR3 is 13 residues long. CDR1 SEHNR and CDR2 FQNEAQ come from the germline V gene (reference sequence). This CDR3 is CASSRDGYQPQHF. Here the CDR3 DNA reads TGTGCCAGCAGCCGAGACGGTTATCAGCCCCAGCATTTT.

This clone was seen just once. This chain links TRBV9 with TRBJ2-6, with D hard to call. V lost 0 bases to trimming and J lost 0 bases, with 7 bases between them. CDR3 length equals 16 residues. Per the germline V gene, CDR1 is SGDLS and CDR2 is YYNGEE. CDR3 nucleotide sequence: TGTGCCAGCAGCGTAGATAGGTTCTCTGGGGCCAACGTCCTGACTTTC. This gives the protein CASSVDRFSGANVLTF.

The J gene is TRBJ2-7, the V gene TRBV5-6; possible D gene TRBD1, 5 bases. Trimming left V 0 bases short and J 2 bases short, with 9 bases between. The germline gives CDR1 SGHDT, CDR2 YYEEEE. The CDR3 has 14 amino acids. The CDR3 loop is CASSLVGHPYEQYF. Here the CDR3 DNA reads TGTGCCAGCAGCTTGGTTGGACACCCCTACGAGCAGTACTTC.